This entry concerns a single TCR beta chain. The sample belongs to a study of blood T cell repertoires in COVID-19. About the study: There were acute and convalescent COVID-19 samples, and they came from the United States, Italy and Spain. In each case, the material was cDNA or gDNA derived from T cells, B-cell-depleted T cells, or PBMCs.

Germline V CDR1 and CDR2: MDHEN, SYDVKM. The length of the CDR3 is 13 residues. Trimming shortened V by 10 bases and J by 3 bases, and 16 bases separated the two germline ends. Original analysis: Estimates of nucleated cell counts were drawn from the amplification of reference gene primers. Profiling relied on immunoSEQ multiplex PCR, and the TCRdb table lists in-frame clones only, not all of them. V, J and clone size derive from that table, while D and trimming were established from the DNA sequence. The top ten clones hold about 13% of a sample with 50,000 to 60,000 clones, 85% of them seen once. Sequences were obtained from peripheral blood. The TCR originated in a human donor in a cohort sampled during active COVID-19. This chain uses TRBV28 with TRBJ2-7; no firm D call. Here the CDR3 DNA reads TGTGCCATCTACGATAGAGGTAGCTACGAGCAGTACTTC. This encodes CAIYDRGSYEQYF.